This T cell receptor beta chain is drawn from a study of T cell repertoires in cytomegalovirus infection. General study findings and limits: There were HLA-C-restricted CMV-specific TCR beta clonotypes dominating the ex vivo response.

V was pared by 0 bases and J by 6 bases, with 5 bases between. The CDR3 is 12 amino acids. The germline V gene has CDR1 MGHRA and CDR2 YSYEKL. TCRdb called the reads again in MiXCR, with one record for every CDR3 protein. The sample holds 230,000 or so distinct CDR3 sequences, about a sixth seen once. A few counts support this clonotype. The antigen remains undetermined. The rearrangement uses TRBV4-1 and TRBJ1-2, with D unclear. Input material: CD8+ T cells from PBMCs. The TCR comes from a human donor in good health (CMV status not recorded). Some clones in this sample may be carry-over from other donors' samples. The CDR3 DNA is TGCGCCAGCAGCCAAGATGCCCATGGCTACACCTTC. Encoded protein: CASSQDAHGYTF.